This entry lists 29 T cell receptor beta chains sequenced from one sample in a study of graft-versus-host responses after intestinal transplantation. These TCRs are of unknown antigen specificity. Some clones are missing from TCRdb's copy, which holds only in-frame ones; the method was immunoSEQ multiplex PCR. This sample has under 75,000 clones, with 90% found just once. The sample in question was unstimulated CD8+ T cells sorted from spleen or lymph node cells, obtained before transplant. Receptors originate from a human donor who was the organ donor for an intestinal transplant.

This chain connects TRBV19 to TRBJ1-1, with 10 bases aligning to TRBD1. CDR3 size: 15 residues. Germline CDR1 and CDR2: LNHDA and SQIVND (reference sequence). Trimming at V came to 5 bases and at J to 1 base, leaving 4 bases not matched to a gene. The CDR3 nucleotides read TGTGCCAGTAGTGACAGGGGGCTAGGGAACACTGAAGCTTTCTTT. Translating it yields CASSDRGLGNTEAFF.

The rearrangement uses TRBV6-4 and TRBJ1-5, with 8 bases matching TRBD1. This CDR3 has 17 amino acids. Germline loops: CDR1 MRHNA, CDR2 SNTAGT. Trimming took 10 bases from V and 0 from J; bases not matched to a gene: 14. CDR3: CAIYGQGGNLSNQPQHF. The CDR3, as DNA: TGTGCCATCTACGGACAGGGCGGGAACCTTAGCAATCAGCCCCAGCATTTT.

CDR3 region: CASSPTGYEQYV. The CDR3 DNA reads TGTGCCAGCAGCCCGACAGGGTACGAGCAGTACGTC. This rearrangement joins TRBV11-2 to TRBJ2-7, with 7 bases lining up with TRBD1. Germline values: CDR1 SGHAT, CDR2 FQNNGV. V was clipped by 5 bases and J by 4 bases; unmatched bases: 2. The length of the CDR3 is 12 residues.

The chain employs TRBV5-1 and TRBJ2-5, with a tentative D call TRBD1 (6 bases). Looked up from germline, CDR1 is SGHRS and CDR2 is YFSETQ. V dropped 4 bases and J dropped 7 bases, with 17 bases sitting between them. The CDR3 length is 14 residues. CDR3 sequence reads: CASSHKQGPGTQYF. CDR3 DNA: TGCGCCAGCAGCCACAAACAGGGACCCGGGACCCAGTACTTC. The full variable domain, its missing parts supplied by reference TRBV5-1 and TRBJ2-5, is KAGVTQTPRYLIKTRGQQVTLSCSPISGHRSVSWYQQTPGQGLQFLFEYFSETQRNKGNFPGRFSGRQFSNSRSEMNVSTLELGDSALYLCASSHKQGPGTQYFGPGTRLLVL.

This rearrangement joins TRBV7-6 to TRBJ1-5; unclear D gene. The CDR3 is 15 residues long. The germline V gene encodes CDR1 SGHVS and CDR2 FNYEAQ. The V end lost 5 bases, the J end lost 1 base, and 12 bases lay between the germline ends. DNA for the CDR3: TGTGCCAGCAGCCCCACTACGTCGAGCAATCAGCCCCAGCATTTT. Amino acids: CASSPTTSSNQPQHF.

CDR3 protein: CRDWQELYEQYV. The DNA of the CDR3 is TGCAGGGATTGGCAGGAACTCTACGAGCAGTACGTC. V usage is TRBV29-1 and J usage is TRBJ2-7; D call uncertain. The CDR3 totals 12 residues. Germline V gene lookup returns CDR1 SQVTM and CDR2 ANQGSEA.

As DNA, the CDR3 is TGCGCCAGCAGCCAAGAACAAGTATGGGGAACTAGCTCTGGAAACACCATATATTTT. It encodes CASSQEQVWGTSSGNTIYF. This chain links TRBV4-1 with TRBJ1-3; D gene uncertain. Germline lookup yields CDR1 MGHRA and CDR2 YSYEKL. V lost 0 bases and J 0 bases, leaving 18 bases between the germline ends. The length of the CDR3 is 19 residues.

The chain combines TRBV5-6 with TRBJ2-5; 12 nucleotides align to TRBD2. There are 16 residues in the CDR3. Unmatched junction bases numbered 8, after V lost 4 bases and J lost 4 bases. Germline CDR1 reads SGHDT; CDR2 reads YYEEEE. CDR3 coding DNA: TGTGCCAGCAGCGGCTCCCTGACTAGCGGGGGAGAGACCCAGTACTTC. Translating it yields CASSGSLTSGGETQYF.

This clone has just a few counts. This chain connects TRBV19 to TRBJ1-3, with a weak D call TRBD1 (5 bases). The CDR3 is 20 residues long. The V gene's germline CDR1 is LNHDA and CDR2 SQIVND (reference sequence). V was clipped by 1 base and J by 0 bases, with 22 bases between them. The CDR3 is CASSIGLVLTTDHSGNTIYF. For the CDR3, the DNA is TGTGCCAGTAGTATAGGGCTCGTCCTAACGACAGATCACTCTGGAAACACCATATATTTT.

This clone appeared a single time. The chain is built from TRBV10-1 and TRBJ1-1; 8 nucleotides agree with TRBD1. Germline-derived CDR1 and CDR2 are WNHNN and SYGVQD (reference sequence). The CDR3 runs 13 residues. V was clipped by 10 bases and J by 4 bases; unmatched bases: 8. The CDR3 loop reads CANSTGGCTEAFF. CDR3 nucleotides: TGCGCCAATTCCACAGGGGGATGCACTGAAGCTTTCTTT.

The chain is built from TRBV29-1 and TRBJ1-1, with a tentative D call TRBD1 (5 bases). The V gene's germline CDR1 is SQVTM and CDR2 ANQGSEA. The germline V and J ends were trimmed by 4 bases and 4 bases, with 10 bases remaining between them. CDR3 size: 12 residues. DNA of the CDR3: TGCAGCGTTGTAGTCGGGGGCACTGAAGCTTTCTTT. The encoded protein is CSVVVGGTEAFF.

This chain links TRBV2 with TRBJ2-3; 9 bases are a match to TRBD1. CDR3 length equals 16 residues. After removal of 3 bases from V and 4 bases from J, the junction contained 8 bases not matched to a gene. The germline V gene encodes CDR1 SNHLY and CDR2 FYNNEI. Written as DNA, the CDR3 is TGTGCCAGCAGTGAGGACGGGACAGGGAAATCAGATACGCAGTATTTT. As protein: CASSEDGTGKSDTQYF. Looking up the rest from reference TRBV2 and TRBJ2-3 gives the full variable domain: EPEVTQTPSHQVTQMGQEVILRCVPISNHLYFYWYRQILGQKVEFLVSFYNNEISEKSEIFDDQFSVERPDGSNFTLKIRSTKLEDSAMYFCASSEDGTGKSDTQYFGPGTRLTVL.

The chain recombines TRBV4-2 with TRBJ2-2, with D perhaps TRBD2 (6 bases). This CDR3 is 15 amino acids long. The V gene's germline CDR1 is LGHNA and CDR2 YNFKEQ. V lost 1 base, J lost 6 bases, and 12 bases lay in between. The CDR3 region has the DNA TGTGCCAGCAGCCAAGGGGTCGGGGGATCCGGGGAGCTGTTTTTT. Its protein is CASSQGVGGSGELFF.

This clone was counted a single time. The chain joins TRBV28 to TRBJ2-7; D ambiguous. The CDR3 totals 13 residues. V was cut by 5 bases and J by 3 bases, with 11 bases left in between. Germline CDR1 MDHEN, CDR2 SYDVKM. The CDR3 is CASSIGPNYEQYV. CDR3 bases: TGTGCCAGCAGTATTGGTCCCAACTACGAGCAGTACGTC.

The chain joins TRBV9 to TRBJ2-3, with D unresolved. V was cut by 7 bases and J by 6 bases, with 9 bases left in between. The CDR3 has 11 amino acids. The germline gives CDR1 SGDLS, CDR2 YYNGEE. DNA of the CDR3: TGTGCCAGCTGGGCGTTGGATACGCAGTATTTT. Translating it yields CASWALDTQYF.

This chain uses TRBV27 with TRBJ2-1; D might be TRBD1 (5 bases). The CDR3 is 15 amino acids. The V gene lost 4 bases and the J gene lost 7 bases, with 17 bases spanning the gap. CDR1 and CDR2 (germline): MNHEY, SMNVEV (reference sequence). The CDR3 loop reads CASSSSVGVWNEQFF. The DNA of the CDR3 is TGTGCCAGCAGTTCCTCCGTAGGGGTTTGGAATGAGCAGTTCTTC.

This clone was detected once. The V call is TRBV5-1, the J call TRBJ1-1; D ambiguous. In germline, CDR1 is SGHRS, CDR2 YFSETQ. V lost 2 bases and J 3 bases, leaving 8 bases between the germline ends. This CDR3 comprises 13 residues. In nucleotides, the CDR3 is TGCGCCAGCAGCTTCGGGATTTACACTGAAGCTTTCTTT. Translating it yields CASSFGIYTEAFF.

This clone was found once. CDR3 in DNA: TGTGCCAGCAGTGAATCCGGACAGGCCGCTGCGAGCTACACCTTC. Encoded protein: CASSESGQAAASYTF. The rearrangement joins TRBV25-1 to TRBJ1-2, with TRBD1 matching over 7 bases. The CDR3 extends over 15 amino acids. Germline values: CDR1 MGHDK, CDR2 SYGVNS. The ends lost 1 base at V and 9 bases at J; junction bases unmatched: 11.

The CDR3 nucleotides are TGTGCCAGCAGTCAAGCGGGGGGCGGCGGGGAGCTGTTTTTT. It is translated as CASSQAGGGGELFF. V and J are TRBV6-5 and TRBJ2-2, with 9 bases that match TRBD2. Germline trimming cut 5 bases from V and 7 bases from J; bases unmatched to any gene: 5. Germline V gives CDR1 MNHEY, CDR2 SVGAGI. The CDR3 loop spans 14 amino acids.

The chain links TRBV10-1 to TRBJ2-1, with 7 bases lining up with TRBD2. Germline trimming cut 3 bases from V and 1 base from J; bases unmatched to any gene: 0. CDR3 size: 14 residues. From germline, CDR1 is WNHNN and CDR2 SYGVQD (reference sequence). For the CDR3, the DNA is TGCGCCAGCAGTGAAGCGGGGTCCTACAATGAGCAGTTCTTC. Translated: CASSEAGSYNEQFF.

The chain uses TRBV30 and TRBJ2-1; D perhaps matches TRBD2 (6 bases). The CDR3 spans 10 residues. V dropped 5 bases and J dropped 13 bases, with 12 bases sitting between them. Germline V gives CDR1 GTSNPN, CDR2 SVGIG (reference sequence). The CDR3 DNA is TGTGCCTGGGGCGGGCGGGGCCAGTTCTTC. It yields the protein CAWGGRGQFF.

The V call is TRBV9, the J call TRBJ1-6; 7 bases match TRBD1. This CDR3 has 14 residues. Germline V gene data show CDR1 as SGDLS and CDR2 as YYNGEE. With V trimmed by 5 bases and J by 6 bases, 5 bases remained unmatched. CDR3 amino acids: CASSETGPNSPLHF. The CDR3 bases are TGTGCCAGCAGTGAGACAGGGCCTAATTCACCCCTCCACTTT.

This chain joins TRBV6-4 and TRBJ2-1; 9 nucleotides align to TRBD2. The CDR3 spans 15 residues. Germline-derived CDR1 and CDR2 are MRHNA and SNTAGT. The V segment lost 2 bases and the J segment 5 bases; nucleotides outside the gene matches: 4. The CDR3 region has the DNA TGTGCCAGCAGTGACAGCGGGGGGCCCGACAATGAGCAGTTCTTC. It encodes CASSDSGGPDNEQFF.

The rearrangement joins TRBV13 to TRBJ2-2, with a weak D call TRBD2 (6 bases). The ends were cut back, 4 bases at V and 5 bases at J, with 20 bases in the middle. The CDR3 has 17 amino acids. Germline V CDR1 and CDR2: PRHDT, FYEKMQ (reference sequence). The CDR3 protein is CASSSAVGPGGTGELFF. The CDR3, as DNA: TGTGCCAGCAGCTCAGCCGTTGGGCCCGGGGGAACCGGGGAGCTGTTTTTT.

The genes are TRBV2 and TRBJ2-2; TRBD2 agrees at 7 bases. The CDR3 is 16 amino acids. The germline gives CDR1 SNHLY, CDR2 FYNNEI. V trimming: 8 bases; J trimming: 3 bases; junction bases outside the gene matches: 12. In nucleotides, the CDR3 is TGTGCCAGCGGGGGGGGTCGAGGGGTTCACACCGGGGAGCTGTTTTTT. Translated, it gives CASGGGRGVHTGELFF.

The chain combines TRBV6-5 with TRBJ1-1, with 8 bases lining up with TRBD1. Germline-derived CDR1 and CDR2 are MNHEY and SVGAGI. This CDR3 comprises 15 residues. The V segment lost 0 bases and the J segment 4 bases; nucleotides outside the gene matches: 4. As DNA, the CDR3 is TGTGCCAGCAGTTACTCGGGGACAGGTATCACTGAAGCTTTCTTT. This sequence encodes CASSYSGTGITEAFF.

This chain uses TRBV6-6 with TRBJ2-3; 10 bases match TRBD2. Germline loops: CDR1 MNHNY, CDR2 SVGAGI (reference sequence). Trimming at V came to 5 bases and at J to 3 bases, leaving 5 bases not matched to a gene. The CDR3 runs to 15 residues. The DNA for the CDR3 is TGTGCCAGCAGTACGAGCGGGGGGGCTACAGATACGCAGTATTTT. Its translation is CASSTSGGATDTQYF.

The chain has TRBV10-1 and TRBJ1-1, with no clear D. Per the germline V gene, CDR1 is WNHNN and CDR2 is SYGVQD (reference sequence). Trimming left V 2 bases short and J 10 bases short, with 11 bases between. The CDR3 totals 12 residues. The CDR3 protein is CASSERLEGAFF. The CDR3 DNA follows: TGCGCCAGCAGTGAGCGTTTGGAGGGAGCTTTCTTT.

This chain connects TRBV18 to TRBJ1-1; D might be TRBD1 (5 bases). V was trimmed by 3 bases and J by 6 bases, leaving 11 bases between them. The germline V gene encodes CDR1 KGHSH and CDR2 LQKENI. The length of the CDR3 is 13 residues. The CDR3 DNA is TGTGCCAGCTCACCGGGGGAGGACCCTGAAGCTTTCTTT. Its translation: CASSPGEDPEAFF.